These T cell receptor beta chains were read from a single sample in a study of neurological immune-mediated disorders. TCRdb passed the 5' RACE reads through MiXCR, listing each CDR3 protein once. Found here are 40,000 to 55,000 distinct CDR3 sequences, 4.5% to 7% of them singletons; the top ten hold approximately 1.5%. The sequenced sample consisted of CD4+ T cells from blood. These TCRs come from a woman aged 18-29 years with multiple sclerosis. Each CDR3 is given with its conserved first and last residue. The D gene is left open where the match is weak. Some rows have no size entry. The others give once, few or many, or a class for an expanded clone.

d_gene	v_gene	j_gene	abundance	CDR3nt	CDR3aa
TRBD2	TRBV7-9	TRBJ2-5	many	TGTGCCAGCAGCCCCCAGGGCGGACTAGCGGGAGAGACCCAGTACTTC	CASSPQGGLAGETQYF
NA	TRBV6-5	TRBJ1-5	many	TGTGCCAGCGCGAAGGCGGGAGGAGGTCCTCAGCCCCAGCATTTT	CASAKAGGGPQPQHF
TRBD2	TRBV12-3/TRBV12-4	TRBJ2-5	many	TGTGCCAGCAGTTTAGGACTAGCGGGGGGGCAAGAGACCCAGTACTTC	CASSLGLAGGQETQYF
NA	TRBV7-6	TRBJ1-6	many	TGTGCCAGCAGCTTAGCGAAAAGCACGGACCGAAGGGATTCACCCCTCCACTTT	CASSLAKSTDRRDSPLHF
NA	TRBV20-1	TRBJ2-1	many	TGCAGTGCTAGAGCGGTGGGGGTGGCGGAGCAGTTCTTC	CSARAVGVAEQFF
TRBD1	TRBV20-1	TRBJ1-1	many	TGCAGTGCAAAGGACAGGGGTAGAACTGAAGCTTTCTTT	CSAKDRGRTEAFF
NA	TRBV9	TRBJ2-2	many	TGTGCCAGCAGCGTAATGAGGGAGATCACGTGGGCCGGGGAGCTGTTTTTT	CASSVMREITWAGELFF
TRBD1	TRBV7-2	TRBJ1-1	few	TGTGCCAGCAGCTTAGGTGGGACAGGGGGCTGGAACACTGAAGCTTTCTTT	CASSLGGTGGWNTEAFF
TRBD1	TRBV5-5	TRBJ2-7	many	TGTGCCAGCACTTTGAGGCTTTTAGGGGGCCACGAGCAGTACTTC	CASTLRLLGGHEQYF
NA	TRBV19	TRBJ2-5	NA	TGTGCCAGTAGTGCCGGGGGCCTTAGGGAGACCCAGTACTTC	CASSAGGLRETQYF
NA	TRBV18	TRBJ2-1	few	TGTGCCAGCTCACCACCGAGCACCTACAATGAGCAGTTCTTC	CASSPPSTYNEQFF
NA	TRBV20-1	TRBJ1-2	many	TGCAGTGCTATCGGTGCTAACTATGGCTACACCTTC	CSAIGANYGYTF
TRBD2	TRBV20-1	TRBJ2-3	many	TGCAGTGCTATAATAGCGGGCCCCGCTGGAGATACGCAGTATTTT	CSAIIAGPAGDTQYF
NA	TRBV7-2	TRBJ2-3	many	TGTGCCAGCAGCTTAGGACCGGGAAGCCGCACAGATACGCAGTATTTT	CASSLGPGSRTDTQYF
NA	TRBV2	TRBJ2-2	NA	TGTGCCAGCAGTGAGAATTGGGACACCGGGGAGCTGTTTTTT	CASSENWDTGELFF
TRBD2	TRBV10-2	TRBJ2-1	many	TGCGCCAGCAGTGAGCCGGGACTAGCCGCTGGGCATGAGCAGTTCTTC	CASSEPGLAAGHEQFF
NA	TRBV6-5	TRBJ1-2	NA	TGTGCCAGCAGCGTGGGTAACTATGGCTACACCTTC	CASSVGNYGYTF
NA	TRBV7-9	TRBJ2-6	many	TGTGCCAGCAGCTTAGGCGTCCCAGGGGTCCCAATAAAGTCTGGGGCCAACGTCCTGACTTTC	CASSLGVPGVPIKSGANVLTF
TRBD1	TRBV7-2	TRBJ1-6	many	TGTGCCAGCAGCCAACTTACGGGACAGGGTTCGAATTCACCCCTCCACTTT	CASSQLTGQGSNSPLHF
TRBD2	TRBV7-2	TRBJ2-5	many	TGTGCCAGCAGCCGACGGACTAGCGGGGGGGAGACCCAGTACTTC	CASSRRTSGGETQYF
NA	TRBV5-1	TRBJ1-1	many	TGCGCCAGCAGCTTGCGGGGGCAGGGAGGCACTGAAGCTTTCTTT	CASSLRGQGGTEAFF
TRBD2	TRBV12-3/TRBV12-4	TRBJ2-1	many	TGTGCCAGCAGTTTCCGCTCTAGCGGGGGGGACTACAATGAGCAGTTCTTC	CASSFRSSGGDYNEQFF
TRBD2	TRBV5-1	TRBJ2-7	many	TGCGCCAGCAGCTTGGAGGGACGGGGGGGCATCTACGAGCAGTACTTC	CASSLEGRGGIYEQYF
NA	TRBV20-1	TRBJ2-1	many	TGCAGTGCTAGAAGCGCCCATGAGCAGTTCTTC	CSARSAHEQFF
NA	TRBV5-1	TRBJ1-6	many	TGCGCCAGCAGCCCGATCGGGACGACGCCGCAGGGGACCCTCCACTTT	CASSPIGTTPQGTLHF
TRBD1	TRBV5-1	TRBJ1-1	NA	TGCGCCAGCAGCTTGGATCAGGGGGCTGAAGCTTTCTTT	CASSLDQGAEAFF
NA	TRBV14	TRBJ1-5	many	TGTGCCAGCAGCCAAGGGGTGTTAGATCAGCCCCAGCATTTT	CASSQGVLDQPQHF
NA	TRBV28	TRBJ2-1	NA	TGTGCCAGCAGTTTTTTTCTGATCGATGAGCAGTTCTTC	CASSFFLIDEQFF
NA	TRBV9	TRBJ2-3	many	TGTGCCAGCAGCGTAGGTTTACTGGGAGATACGCAGTATTTT	CASSVGLLGDTQYF
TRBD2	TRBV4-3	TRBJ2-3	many	TGCGCCAGCAGCCAAGATATGAGGGGACTAGCGGGAGTCTCATTGAGCACAGATACGCAGTATTTT	CASSQDMRGLAGVSLSTDTQYF
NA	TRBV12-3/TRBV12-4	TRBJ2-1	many	TGTGCCAGCAGTTCCGTGCTGGAGGTGAGGAATGAGCAGTTCTTC	CASSSVLEVRNEQFF
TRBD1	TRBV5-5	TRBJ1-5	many	TGTGCCAGCAGAACCGGGACAGGGGGCGGGCAGCCCCAGCATTTT	CASRTGTGGGQPQHF
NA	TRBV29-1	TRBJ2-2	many	TGCAGCGTTGAGCCGGGGCAGGCTAACACCGGGGAGCTGTTTTTT	CSVEPGQANTGELFF
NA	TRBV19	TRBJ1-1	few	TGTGCCAGTCATAGGCGGTTGAACACTGAAGCTTTCTTT	CASHRRLNTEAFF
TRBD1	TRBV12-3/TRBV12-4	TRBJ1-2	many	TGTGCCAGCAGTTCTCAACAGGGGGCCAATCCCCCTTTCTATGGCTACACCTTC	CASSSQQGANPPFYGYTF
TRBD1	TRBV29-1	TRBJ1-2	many	TGCAGCGCCATACGGACAGGGGAACATGGCTACACCTTC	CSAIRTGEHGYTF
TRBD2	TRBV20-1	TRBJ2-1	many	TGCAGTGCTAGAGATCCCACTAGCGGTTACAATGAGCAGTTCTTC	CSARDPTSGYNEQFF
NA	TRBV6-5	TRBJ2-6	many	TGTGCCAGCAGTACCAGGGCCTCTGGGGCCAACGTCCTGACTTTC	CASSTRASGANVLTF
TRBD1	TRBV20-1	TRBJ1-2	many	TGCAGTGCTAGAGATCGTAACAGGGGGCTGTATGGCTACACCTTC	CSARDRNRGLYGYTF
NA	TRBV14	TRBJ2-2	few	TGTGCCAGCAGCCAAGGGGGACTGCAAACCGGGGAGCTGTTTTTT	CASSQGGLQTGELFF
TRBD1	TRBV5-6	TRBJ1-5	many	TGTGCCAGCAGCTTCGGGGACAGGGGAGACAATCAGCCCCAGCATTTT	CASSFGDRGDNQPQHF
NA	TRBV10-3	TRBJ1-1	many	TGTGCCATCACGCGGGGCCCGAACACTGAAGCTTTCTTT	CAITRGPNTEAFF
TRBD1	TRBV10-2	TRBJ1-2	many	TGCGCCAGCCGTGGAGTGGGGACAGCAGTCTATGGCTACACCTTC	CASRGVGTAVYGYTF
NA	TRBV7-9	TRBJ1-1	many	TGTGCCAGCAGCTTAGCGACAGCCACTGAAGCTTTCTTT	CASSLATATEAFF
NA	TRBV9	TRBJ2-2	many	TGTGCCAGCAGCGTAGCTACGACAGCGAACACCGGGGAGCTGTTTTTT	CASSVATTANTGELFF
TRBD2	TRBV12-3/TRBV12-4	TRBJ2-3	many	TGTGCCAGCAGTGCCCGACTAGCGGGGGGCACAGATACGCAGTATTTT	CASSARLAGGTDTQYF
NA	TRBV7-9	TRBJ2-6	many	TGTGCCAGCAGCTTAGTTTTCGGGGAGACAGGGGCCAACGTCCTGACTTTC	CASSLVFGETGANVLTF
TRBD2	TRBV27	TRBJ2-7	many	TGTGCCAGCAGTTCCCCGGGACTAGCGATCTACGAGCAGTACTTC	CASSSPGLAIYEQYF
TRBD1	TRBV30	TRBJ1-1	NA	TGTGCCTGGAGAGGGGGCATACGAGGGGACACTGAAGCTTTCTTT	CAWRGGIRGDTEAFF
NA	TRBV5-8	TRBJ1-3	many	TGTGCCAGCAGCCCCGGGACACAGCTTGGAAACACCATATATTTT	CASSPGTQLGNTIYF
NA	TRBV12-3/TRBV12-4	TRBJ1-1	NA	TGTGCCAGCAGTTTCCAGGGGCTGAACACTGAAGCTTTCTTT	CASSFQGLNTEAFF
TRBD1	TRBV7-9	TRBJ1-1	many	TGTGCCAGCAGCTTCGACAGGGAGGTTTCTGAAGCTTTCTTT	CASSFDREVSEAFF
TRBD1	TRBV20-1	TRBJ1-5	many	TGCAGTGCTACGGGCCGGGACAGGCGATATCAGCCCCAGCATTTT	CSATGRDRRYQPQHF
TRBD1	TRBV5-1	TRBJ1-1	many	TGCGCCAGCAGCCTCGGACAGGGGCAGACTGAAGCTTTCTTT	CASSLGQGQTEAFF
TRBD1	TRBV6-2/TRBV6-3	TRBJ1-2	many	TGTGCCAGCAGACCCACCGGGACAGGGGGCGTCTATGGCTACACCTTC	CASRPTGTGGVYGYTF